The present entry profiles one T cell receptor beta chain with its context. These data come from a study of blood T cell repertoires in COVID-19. The CDR3 is 14 amino acids. Germline-derived CDR1 and CDR2 are MNHEY and SMNVEV (reference sequence). Trimming stripped 9 bases from V and 1 base from J, with 14 bases between. Using immunoSEQ multiplex PCR, the repertoire was profiled, and TCRdb retains in-frame clones only, with some absent. The table shows roughly 67,000 clones, with 83% occurring only once. The V and J genes are TRBV27 and TRBJ2-3; possible D gene TRBD2, 6 bases. The receptor's source is an older woman with acute or convalescent COVID-19. Sequences were obtained from peripheral blood. Here the CDR3 reads CASRRGLGTDTQYF. The CDR3 DNA reads as TGTGCCAGTCGGAGGGGACTCGGCACAGATACGCAGTATTTT.